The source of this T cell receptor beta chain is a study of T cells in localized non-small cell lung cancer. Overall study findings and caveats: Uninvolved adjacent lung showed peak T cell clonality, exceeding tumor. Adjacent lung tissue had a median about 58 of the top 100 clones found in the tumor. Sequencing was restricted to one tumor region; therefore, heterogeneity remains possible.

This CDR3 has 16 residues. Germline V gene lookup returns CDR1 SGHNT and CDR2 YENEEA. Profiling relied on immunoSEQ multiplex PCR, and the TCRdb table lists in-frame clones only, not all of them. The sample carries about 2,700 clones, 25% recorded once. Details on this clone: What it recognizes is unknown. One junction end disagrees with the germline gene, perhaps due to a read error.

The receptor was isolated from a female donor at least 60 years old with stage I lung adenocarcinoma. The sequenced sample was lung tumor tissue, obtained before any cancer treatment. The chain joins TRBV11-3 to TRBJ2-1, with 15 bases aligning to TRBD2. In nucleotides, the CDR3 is TGTGCCAGCAGTTTAGGACTAGCGGGGGGGTTCAATGAGCAGTTCTTC. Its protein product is CASSLGLAGGFNEQFF.